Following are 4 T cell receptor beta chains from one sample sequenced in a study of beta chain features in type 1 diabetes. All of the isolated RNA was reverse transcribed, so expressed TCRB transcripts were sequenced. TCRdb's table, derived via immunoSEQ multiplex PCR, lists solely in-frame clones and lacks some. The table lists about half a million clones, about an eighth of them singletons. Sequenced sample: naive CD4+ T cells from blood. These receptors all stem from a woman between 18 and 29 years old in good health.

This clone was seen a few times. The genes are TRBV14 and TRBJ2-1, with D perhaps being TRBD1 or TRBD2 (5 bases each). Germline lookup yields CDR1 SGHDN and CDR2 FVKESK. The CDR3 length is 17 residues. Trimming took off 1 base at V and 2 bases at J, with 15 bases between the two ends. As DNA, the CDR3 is TGTGCCAGCAGCCAAGTTCTGTTGCAGGGACCCTACAATGAGCAGTTCTTC. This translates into CASSQVLLQGPYNEQFF.

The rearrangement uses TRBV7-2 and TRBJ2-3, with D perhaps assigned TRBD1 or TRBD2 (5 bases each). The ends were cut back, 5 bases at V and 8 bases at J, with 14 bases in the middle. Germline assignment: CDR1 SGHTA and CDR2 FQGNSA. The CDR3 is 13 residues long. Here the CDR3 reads CASSRDGNPTQYF. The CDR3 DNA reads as TGTGCCAGCAGCAGGGACGGGAACCCTACGCAGTATTTT.

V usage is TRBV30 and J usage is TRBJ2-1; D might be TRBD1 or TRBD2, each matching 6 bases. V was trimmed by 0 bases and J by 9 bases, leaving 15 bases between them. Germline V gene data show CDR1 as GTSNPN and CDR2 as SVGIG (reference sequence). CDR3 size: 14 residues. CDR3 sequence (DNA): TGTGCCTGGAGTGTAGGGGGGTCGGGTCGTGAGCAGTTCTTC. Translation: CAWSVGGSGREQFF.

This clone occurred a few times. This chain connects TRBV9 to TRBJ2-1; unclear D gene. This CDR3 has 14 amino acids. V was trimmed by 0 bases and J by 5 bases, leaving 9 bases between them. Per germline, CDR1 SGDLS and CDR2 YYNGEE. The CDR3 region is CASSVVPTNNEQFF. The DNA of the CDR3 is TGTGCCAGCAGCGTAGTCCCTACCAACAATGAGCAGTTCTTC.